This TCR beta chain came from a study of beta chain features in type 1 diabetes (dated by TCRdb to 2016 to 2019). The study in broad terms: Patients and healthy donors did not differ in mean age, gender distribution, total cell number or subset yield. In the study, TCRB repertoires of sorted circulating CD4+ T cell subsets from recently diagnosed type 1 diabetes patients were compared with those of matched healthy donors. Naive and central memory subsets were obtained from all 30 or so donors, but regulatory and stem cell-like memory subsets were isolated from only 8 patients and 8 healthy donors. A total of about 110,000,000 sorted cells were examined across all samples, and a strong correlation was observed between cell number per subset and RNA yield. What the work shows at the level of the full study, not this receptor alone: Shorter templates might have been favored by PCR, but patient and control samples were amplified and corrected together, so both groups would have been affected equally by any skew. Type 1 diabetes patients showed a moderate but significant shortening of TCRB CDR3 length in all four CD4+ subsets. Naive, central memory and regulatory TCRB repertoires appeared more similar among patients than among healthy donors. At VDJ recombination sites, patients with type 1 diabetes made fewer insertions and deleted more nucleotides, a pattern implying thymic rearrangement abnormalities. Because cDNA was sequenced instead of genomic DNA, highly expressing activated cells could be over-represented, though the groups showed no difference in activation or CD3 levels. Because the HLA sub-analyses included only small numbers of individuals, any influence of HLA type on TCRB rearrangement was left unresolved.

From each donor, a single peripheral blood sample of about 100 mL on average was drawn into heparinised tubes. A BD FACSAria II and a panel including CD45RO, CCR7, CD25, CD127, CD95 and CD27 were used to sort naive, central memory, regulatory and stem cell-like memory CD4+ T cells. Purity was above 98% for every sorted population. Right away, PBMCs were isolated by Lymphoprep density gradient centrifugation and were stained directly, with no culture step. To minimize batch effects, samples were stained and sorted in pairs, one healthy donor with one patient per experiment. Turning to this clone: The antigen it binds to is not known. Base qualities are not recorded, but no much larger clone differs from it by a single base. The sample carries other DNA sequences with the same CDR3.

CDR1 SGHTA and CDR2 FQGNSA are derived from the germline V gene. Reading from cysteine to phenylalanine, the CDR3 counts 15 amino acids. Here the CDR3 DNA is all that survives: 45 bases in frame from base 1. At the junction V is shortened by 3 bases and J by 3 bases; bases outside the gene matches: 0. The entire amount of isolated RNA was reverse transcribed using the High Capacity cDNA Reverse Transcription Kit, so the sequenced TCRB transcripts were expressed ones. Deep immunoSEQ sequencing was applied to naive, central memory and regulatory T cell samples, giving an average of about 3.7 million total reads per sample. After sorted cells were lysed in RLT buffer, RNA was extracted with DNase-treated RNeasy Micro or Mini kits, with the choice depending on cell number. To prevent cross-contamination, each cell subset was processed individually, whereas patient and healthy donor samples were processed jointly. The immunoSEQ multiplex PCR was used to amplify TCRB sequences from cDNA, yielding 87-bp fragments that span the CDR3 region. Sequencing of the amplicons was done on the Illumina HiSeq platform. The published analysis was carried out like this. Synthetic template baselines were used to correct PCR bias computationally, reads within Hamming distance 2 were collapsed, and singletons that could not be merged were discarded. Reads were aligned against IMGT so that V, D and J genes, CDR3 length and insertions or deletions at six rearrangement sites could be assigned. Clonotype counts were normalized to sorted cell number within each subset before computing true diversity and Gini coefficients with the tcR R package. The overlap coefficient, calculated on TCRB nucleotide sequences, was used to measure repertoire sharing. Out-of-frame TCRB sequences from naive cells were analyzed as a proxy for the pre-selection repertoire. This immuneACCESS table, as held by TCRdb, lists in-frame sequences with V and J called but not all clones. Of the missing ones, under half trace to an unresolved V gene in checked studies; the others have no known cause. V, J and clone size are those of that table, while D and trimming were read from the DNA. The sample table holds 250,000 or so clones, of which 68% were seen once. The ten biggest clones cover approximately 0.05% of the sample.

The source is a man aged 25 to 45 in good health. The sample consisted of naive CD4+ T cells from blood. What the cell subset or site label conveys for this sample: true naive CD4+ T cells. The chain uses TRBV7-2 and TRBJ2-1; TRBD2 fits 12 bases in the junction. Read as DNA, the sequence is TGTGCCAGCAGCTTGGGACTAGCGGGCTACAATGAGCAGTTCTTC. Its protein reads: CASSLGLAGYNEQFF.